This T cell receptor beta chain was sequenced for a study of T cells in Graves' hyperthyroidism and ophthalmopathy. The study's findings and limits: Most thyroid clonotypes with frequency above 0.001 were detected in blood. Separation of ophthalmopathy from stable hyperthyroidism was achieved by a 13 V-J model.

Using RNA transcripts as the source, TCR beta CDR3 regions were amplified. Researchers ran a first-round RT-PCR on the TCR CDR3 using the HTBI primer set. Each CDR3 protein gets one entry after TCRdb re-called the multiplex PCR reads with MiXCR. The sample lists 480,000 or so distinct CDR3 sequences, 40% to 55% occurring once. This clonotype was detected only a few times. Its antigen is not identified. Germline V gives CDR1 SEHNR, CDR2 FQNEAQ (reference sequence). V dropped 5 bases and J dropped 10 bases, with 3 bases sitting between them. This CDR3 region has 9 residues. The genes are TRBV7-9 and TRBJ1-5; D call uncertain. The sequenced material came from peripheral blood or thyroid tissue (not recorded which). The clonotype was recovered from an adult woman with Graves' disease, either hyperthyroidism or ophthalmopathy (not recorded which). The CDR3 spells CASSGPQHF. As DNA, the CDR3 is TGTGCCAGCAGCGGACCCCAGCATTTT.